The clone carrying this TCR beta chain was found once. The data belong to a study of blood T cell repertoires in COVID-19. The wider study: The origin of the acute and convalescent COVID-19 samples was the United States, Italy and Spain.

Source study methods: Amplification with reference gene primers provided the estimates of nucleated cell counts. Some clones are missing from TCRdb's copy, which holds only in-frame ones; the method was immunoSEQ multiplex PCR. V and J calls and clone size are as listed in that table; D and trimming were resolved from the DNA. This sample has a few hundred thousand clones, with 80% to 85% found just once. V shed 11 bases, J shed 1 base, and the junction held 3 bases outside the gene matches. Germline CDR1 is ENHRY and CDR2 is SYGVKD. CDR3 length: 12 residues. Sequencing used peripheral blood. This chain connects TRBV10-3 to TRBJ1-1; 8 bases fit TRBD1. The sequence derives from a human donor in a cohort sampled during active COVID-19. The CDR3 DNA follows: TGTGCCGCCGGACAGGGGAACACTGAAGCTTTCTTT. Its translation: CAAGQGNTEAFF.